The 2 T cell receptor beta chains below come from one sample, sequenced in a study of blood T cell repertoires in COVID-19 (dated by TCRdb to about 2020). The library was produced with the immunoSEQ multiplex PCR assay. This immuneACCESS table, as held by TCRdb, lists in-frame sequences with V and J called but not all clones. Of the missing ones, under half trace to an unresolved V gene in checked studies; the others have no known cause. A total of approximately 200,000 clones appear in this sample, about 85% of them only once. 2.9% of the sample comes from the top ten. The sample taken for sequencing was peripheral blood. Receptor source: a man over 45 who had recovered from COVID-19.

The chain couples TRBV19 to TRBJ2-1, with 14 bases matching TRBD2. The CDR3 is 14 residues long. The germline gives CDR1 LNHDA, CDR2 SQIVND (reference sequence). V gave up 10 bases and J gave up 6 bases; unmatched junction bases: 5. CDR3 residues: CATKTSGRANEQFF. Written as DNA, the CDR3 is TGTGCCACCAAGACTAGCGGGAGGGCCAATGAGCAGTTCTTC.

V usage is TRBV7-9 and J usage is TRBJ2-7; 8 nucleotides line up with TRBD1. This CDR3 contains 14 residues. J gave up 6 bases and V 4 bases, and 8 bases lay outside the gene matches. CDR1 and CDR2 from the germline V gene are SEHNR and FQNEAQ (reference sequence). The CDR3 spells CASSSWDRTSEQYF. For the CDR3, the DNA is TGTGCCAGCAGCTCTTGGGACAGGACGAGCGAGCAGTACTTC.